This T cell receptor beta chain came from a study of T cell clones after liver transplantation. Study at large: Tolerant meant at least one year fully off immunosuppression without liver enzymes above twice normal. Study observations and caveats: Post-transplant, graft-donor-reactive CD4 TCRbeta sequences in blood dropped significantly in most of the 8 subjects.

Produced via immunoSEQ multiplex PCR; TCRdb's table is partial and in-frame only. The table has roughly 4,800 clones, 25% to 30% seen once; the top ten hold around 14%. Alloreactive TCRbeta sequences came from sequencing proliferating CFSE-low cells in the MLR. Worth noting for this clone: Its specificity is unknown.

Trimming shortened V by 8 bases and J by 6 bases, and 5 bases separated the two germline ends. The CDR3 consists of 9 residues. Germline V gene sequence: CDR1 MNHNS, CDR2 SASEGT. This TCR was sampled from a human patient who received a liver transplant. Some T cells may arise from the graft donor. Sample: CD4+ T cells from cultured PBMCs. The rearrangement links TRBV6-1 to TRBJ2-7; D remains unclear. CDR3 in DNA: TGTGCCAGCGGTACCGAGCAGTACTTC. Translated: CASGTEQYF.